This TCR beta chain was sequenced for a study of shared clonotypes between healthy human individuals. Study context: There were three CD4 naive, three CD4 memory, two CD8 naive and one CD8 memory plates per donor. General study results and limits: Naive subsets tended to show greater estimated richness than memory subsets. When compared with the clonotypes that were shared by all four sorted-subset donors, the non-shared clonotypes turned out to have lower generation probabilities.

Naive CD8 isolation took CD45RO-negative cells positively selected for CCR7 and excluded terminally differentiated effector memory CD45RA+ cells. Some clones are missing from TCRdb's copy, which holds only in-frame ones; the method was immunoSEQ multiplex PCR. The data hold around 2,000,000 clones, with less than 95% observed a single time. About this clone: As yet, its antigen is unknown.

V lost 3 bases and J 13 bases, leaving 13 bases between the germline ends. The germline gives CDR1 MNHNS, CDR2 SASEGT. The CDR3 totals 13 residues. The sequenced sample was naive CD8+ T cells sorted from blood. The genes are TRBV6-1 and TRBJ1-6; D remains ambiguous. The clonotype originates from a man between 18 and 35 years old in good health. CDR3 nucleotide sequence: TGTGCCAGCAGTGATGCTTGGATGTCGCCCCTCCACTTT. Its protein product is CASSDAWMSPLHF.